This entry is about one TCR beta chain. Its matching antigen is unknown. These data belong to a study of OX40 agonist ivuxolimab in advanced cancers. Notes on the study in general: Both blood CD4+ and CD8+ T cells showed clonal growth by week 6 at 0.1 to 3.0 mg/kg. Some nonresponders likewise displayed low normalized T-cell clonal expansion. On average, a greater number of expanded clones characterised CD8+ T cells relative to CD4+.

Some clones are missing from TCRdb's copy, which holds only in-frame ones; the method was immunoSEQ multiplex PCR. The sample carries about 35,000 clones, about four fifths recorded once. This CDR3 is 14 amino acids long. Germline V gene sequence: CDR1 MDHEN, CDR2 SYDVKM. V was pared by 6 bases and J by 4 bases, with 8 bases of the junction left unmatched. Sequencing was performed on CD4+ or CD8+ T cells sorted from blood, taken in a trial of the OX40 agonist ivuxolimab. This TCR came from an adult with an advanced solid tumor such as melanoma, head and neck, liver or kidney cancer. The chain couples TRBV28 to TRBJ1-2, with TRBD1 identical over 7 bases. CDR3 loop: CASSAQGGGYGYTF. CDR3 in DNA: TGTGCCAGCAGCGCGCAGGGGGGAGGCTATGGCTACACCTTC.